This entry features one TCR beta chain sequence. This entry comes from a study of blood T cell repertoires in COVID-19. In the study overall: Researchers got acute and convalescent COVID-19 samples from the United States, Italy and Spain. T cells, B-cell-depleted T cells, or PBMCs supplied cDNA or gDNA.

Original handling: Estimation of nucleated cell counts was performed using reference gene primer amplification. Assay used: immunoSEQ multiplex PCR; TCRdb lists only in-frame clones, some missing. The V and J calls and clone size were taken over from that table, and D and trimming were inferred from the DNA. This table has approximately 160,000 clones, 65% to 85% appearing once. Germline loops: CDR1 SGHAT, CDR2 FQDESV (reference sequence). The junction had 8 bases not matched to a gene; V was cut back by 6 bases and J by 8 bases. The CDR3 extends over 13 amino acids. The specimen sequenced was peripheral blood. This sequence originates from a man aged 55 to 70 with active or convalescent COVID-19. The chain couples TRBV11-1 to TRBJ1-2; 8 nucleotides line up with TRBD1. CDR3 bases: TGTGCCAGCAGTTTGACAGGGGCTAGCGGCTACACCTTC. Protein: CASSLTGASGYTF.